The present entry profiles one T cell receptor beta chain with its context. Its antigen is not identified. Libraries were prepared by immunoSEQ multiplex PCR; TCRdb keeps only in-frame clonotypes and omits some of them. The data hold approximately 700,000 clones, with around three quarters observed a single time. The data are from a study of shared clonotypes between healthy human individuals. V lost 6 bases and J lost 3, with 17 bases in between. The CDR3 loop spans 15 amino acids. Germline CDR1 reads SNHLY; CDR2 reads FYNNEI. Study-level findings and limits: Read depth was anticipated to influence clonotype sharing among donors.

Sequences were obtained from memory CD4+ T cells sorted from blood. Subset reported: CD45RA-negative fraction. The chain has TRBV2 and TRBJ1-1; TRBD1 is a possible D gene (6 bases). This clonotype originated in a woman in her 30s in good health. This chain's CDR3 is CASSLWGRADTEAFF. DNA for the CDR3: TGTGCCAGCAGCCTTTGGGGGCGAGCGGACACTGAAGCTTTCTTT. The full variable domain, its missing parts supplied by reference TRBV2 and TRBJ1-1, is EPEVTQTPSHQVTQMGQEVILRCVPISNHLYFYWYRQILGQKVEFLVSFYNNEISEKSEIFDDQFSVERPDGSNFTLKIRSTKLEDSAMYFCASSLWGRADTEAFFGQGTRLTVV.